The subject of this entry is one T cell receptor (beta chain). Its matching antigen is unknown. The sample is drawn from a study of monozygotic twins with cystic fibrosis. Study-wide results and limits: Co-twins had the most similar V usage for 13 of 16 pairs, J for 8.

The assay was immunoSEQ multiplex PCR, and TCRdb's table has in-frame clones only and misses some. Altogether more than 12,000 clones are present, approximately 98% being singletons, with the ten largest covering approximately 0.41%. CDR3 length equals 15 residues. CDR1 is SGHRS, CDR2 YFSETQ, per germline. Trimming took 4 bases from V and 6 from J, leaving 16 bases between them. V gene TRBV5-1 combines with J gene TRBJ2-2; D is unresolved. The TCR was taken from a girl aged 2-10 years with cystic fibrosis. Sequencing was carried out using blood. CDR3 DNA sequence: TGCGCCAGCAGCCCCAGCGACGGGCCGCCCGGGGAGCTGTTTTTT. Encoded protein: CASSPSDGPPGELFF.